The rows below give T cell receptor beta chains drawn from one sample of a study of T cells in Graves' hyperthyroidism and ophthalmopathy. TCRdb re-derived calls from the multiplex PCR reads in MiXCR, one entry per CDR3 protein. Found here are under 400,000 distinct CDR3 sequences, 18% of them singletons; the top ten hold about half. The sequencing input was blood. The receptors stem from a woman between 50 and 59 years old with Graves' hyperthyroidism. Both conserved end residues are part of each CDR3. Fields, in order: J gene, D gene, clone size, V gene, CDR3 protein, CDR3 DNA. A D gene is named only where the DNA matches it firmly. Size tells how often a clone was seen (once, few, many) or the class of an expanded clone, and some rows leave it out.

J gene: TRBJ2-7; D gene: -; clone size: many; V gene: TRBV6-1; CDR3 protein: CASSEVTGPYEQYF; CDR3 DNA: TGTGCCAGCAGTGAAGTAACAGGTCCCTACGAGCAGTACTTC
J gene: TRBJ1-5; D gene: -; clone size: -; V gene: TRBV4-1; CDR3 protein: CASSLIRGAGQPQHF; CDR3 DNA: TGCGCCAGCAGCCTAATAAGGGGCGCGGGCCAGCCCCAGCATTTT
J gene: TRBJ1-6; D gene: -; clone size: -; V gene: TRBV6-1; CDR3 protein: CASTRGQGDLGASPLHF; CDR3 DNA: TGTGCCAGCACCCGAGGGCAGGGAGATTTAGGCGCATCACCCCTCCACTTT
J gene: TRBJ1-4; D gene: -; clone size: few; V gene: TRBV3-1; CDR3 protein: CASTSGGGNEKLFF; CDR3 DNA: TGTGCCAGCACCTCAGGAGGGGGAAATGAAAAACTGTTTTTT
J gene: TRBJ2-3; D gene: TRBD2; clone size: many; V gene: TRBV6-1; CDR3 protein: CASSFGVAGTDTQYF; CDR3 DNA: TGTGCCAGCAGTTTTGGGGTAGCGGGGACAGATACGCAGTATTTT
J gene: TRBJ2-3; D gene: -; clone size: few; V gene: TRBV7-9; CDR3 protein: CASSLRDARDTQYF; CDR3 DNA: TGTGCCAGCAGCCTGCGGGACGCTCGAGATACGCAGTATTTT
J gene: TRBJ1-6; D gene: -; clone size: few; V gene: TRBV5-1; CDR3 protein: CASSEGNNSPLHF; CDR3 DNA: TGCGCCAGCAGCGAAGGGAATAATTCACCCCTCCACTTT
J gene: TRBJ2-3; D gene: -; clone size: -; V gene: TRBV11-2; CDR3 protein: CASSFRRGDTQYF; CDR3 DNA: TGTGCCAGCAGCTTCAGACGGGGGGATACGCAGTATTTT
J gene: TRBJ2-5; D gene: TRBD2; clone size: few; V gene: TRBV3-1; CDR3 protein: CASSQNSGGYQETQYF; CDR3 DNA: TGTGCCAGCAGCCAAAATAGCGGGGGGTACCAAGAGACCCAGTACTTC
J gene: TRBJ1-2; D gene: TRBD1; clone size: -; V gene: TRBV20-1; CDR3 protein: CSANDLDREAYGYTF; CDR3 DNA: TGCAGTGCCAACGATTTAGACAGGGAAGCCTATGGCTACACCTTC
J gene: TRBJ1-6; D gene: -; clone size: many; V gene: TRBV7-2; CDR3 protein: CASSSRQDSPLHF; CDR3 DNA: TGTGCCAGCAGCTCTAGACAAGATTCACCCCTCCACTTT
J gene: TRBJ1-2; D gene: -; clone size: few; V gene: TRBV24-1; CDR3 protein: CAASDQTRDYGYTF; CDR3 DNA: TGTGCCGCCAGTGACCAAACAAGAGACTATGGCTACACCTTC
J gene: TRBJ2-2; D gene: TRBD2; clone size: -; V gene: TRBV14; CDR3 protein: CASSHVLAGDTGELFF; CDR3 DNA: TGTGCCAGCAGCCACGTACTAGCGGGAGACACCGGGGAGCTGTTTTTT
J gene: TRBJ2-7; D gene: -; clone size: -; V gene: TRBV3-1; CDR3 protein: CASSQAFTGMLYEQYF; CDR3 DNA: TGTGCCAGCAGCCAAGCCTTCACAGGGATGCTCTACGAGCAGTACTTC
J gene: TRBJ1-1; D gene: -; clone size: -; V gene: TRBV19; CDR3 protein: CASSTTETYTEAFF; CDR3 DNA: TGTGCCAGTAGTACCACAGAGACCTACACTGAAGCTTTCTTT
J gene: TRBJ1-2; D gene: TRBD1; clone size: many; V gene: TRBV2; CDR3 protein: CASIPGQGIYGYTF; CDR3 DNA: TGTGCCAGCATACCGGGACAGGGGATCTATGGCTACACCTTC
J gene: TRBJ2-2; D gene: -; clone size: -; V gene: TRBV29-1; CDR3 protein: CSVTPGTANTGELFF; CDR3 DNA: TGCAGCGTTACTCCGGGGACGGCCAACACCGGGGAGCTGTTTTTT
J gene: TRBJ2-3; D gene: -; clone size: few; V gene: TRBV5-1; CDR3 protein: CASSLSEGRATGNTDTQYF; CDR3 DNA: TGCGCCAGCAGCTTATCGGAGGGGCGAGCGACAGGGAACACAGATACGCAGTATTTT
J gene: TRBJ2-1; D gene: -; clone size: many; V gene: TRBV27; CDR3 protein: CASSLARNYNEQFF; CDR3 DNA: TGTGCCAGCAGTTTAGCCCGAAACTACAATGAGCAGTTCTTC
J gene: TRBJ1-5; D gene: -; clone size: -; V gene: TRBV28; CDR3 protein: CATGLSLNQPQHF; CDR3 DNA: TGTGCCACGGGTCTTTCACTCAATCAGCCCCAGCATTTT
J gene: TRBJ2-5; D gene: TRBD2; clone size: -; V gene: TRBV28; CDR3 protein: CASSSPTSGTYLQETQYF; CDR3 DNA: TGTGCCAGCAGTTCCCCGACTAGCGGGACGTACCTGCAAGAGACCCAGTACTTC
J gene: TRBJ2-1; D gene: TRBD2; clone size: -; V gene: TRBV20-1; CDR3 protein: CSASAAPGGEQFF; CDR3 DNA: TGCAGTGCTAGCGCCGCGCCGGGGGGTGAGCAGTTCTTC
J gene: TRBJ2-3; D gene: -; clone size: many; V gene: TRBV28; CDR3 protein: CASSLGALPSTDTQYF; CDR3 DNA: TGTGCCAGCAGTCTAGGTGCGCTTCCTAGCACAGATACGCAGTATTTT
J gene: TRBJ2-3; D gene: TRBD1; clone size: -; V gene: TRBV5-1; CDR3 protein: CVSSWTGGDTQYF; CDR3 DNA: TGCGTCAGCAGCTGGACAGGGGGGGATACGCAGTATTTT
J gene: TRBJ1-5; D gene: TRBD1; clone size: many; V gene: TRBV6-1; CDR3 protein: CASRPSGQGYQPQHF; CDR3 DNA: TGTGCCAGCAGGCCCTCGGGACAGGGATATCAGCCCCAGCATTTT
J gene: TRBJ2-5; D gene: TRBD2; clone size: many; V gene: TRBV12-3/TRBV12-4; CDR3 protein: CASSLGTSGGAGETQYF; CDR3 DNA: TGTGCCAGCAGTTTAGGGACTAGCGGGGGGGCCGGCGAGACCCAGTACTTC
J gene: TRBJ2-5; D gene: TRBD2; clone size: many; V gene: TRBV7-9; CDR3 protein: CASSIGLAGPQETQYF; CDR3 DNA: TGTGCCAGCAGCATCGGACTAGCGGGGCCCCAAGAGACCCAGTACTTC
J gene: TRBJ2-1; D gene: TRBD2; clone size: -; V gene: TRBV12-5; CDR3 protein: CASGLTKGLAGGPKVNEQFF; CDR3 DNA: TGTGCTAGTGGTTTGACCAAGGGACTAGCGGGAGGGCCGAAGGTGAATGAGCAGTTCTTC
J gene: TRBJ2-3; D gene: -; clone size: many; V gene: TRBV13; CDR3 protein: CASSFMEGDTDTQYF; CDR3 DNA: TGTGCCAGCAGCTTTATGGAGGGTGACACAGATACGCAGTATTTT
J gene: TRBJ2-1; D gene: TRBD1; clone size: many; V gene: TRBV7-2; CDR3 protein: CASSPGGQGRDEQFF; CDR3 DNA: TGTGCCAGCAGCCCCGGCGGACAGGGTCGCGATGAGCAGTTCTTC
J gene: TRBJ1-2; D gene: -; clone size: -; V gene: TRBV29-1; CDR3 protein: CSILTPGGRGGYTF; CDR3 DNA: TGCAGCATCCTCACGCCCGGCGGCCGGGGTGGCTACACCTTC
J gene: TRBJ1-3; D gene: TRBD1; clone size: -; V gene: TRBV12-3/TRBV12-4; CDR3 protein: CASSRTGLSSGNTIYF; CDR3 DNA: TGTGCCAGCAGTCGGACAGGGTTAAGCTCTGGAAACACCATATATTTT
J gene: TRBJ1-2; D gene: -; clone size: few; V gene: TRBV10-3; CDR3 protein: CAISESGREEGYTF; CDR3 DNA: TGTGCCATCAGTGAGTCGGGTAGGGAGGAAGGCTACACCTTC
J gene: TRBJ2-7; D gene: TRBD2; clone size: few; V gene: TRBV28; CDR3 protein: CASRLAGRSYEQYF; CDR3 DNA: TGTGCCAGCAGACTAGCGGGCCGCTCCTACGAGCAGTACTTC
J gene: TRBJ2-4; D gene: -; clone size: -; V gene: TRBV19; CDR3 protein: CASSPTRGDIQYF; CDR3 DNA: TGTGCCAGTTCTCCTACGAGGGGGGACATTCAGTACTTC
J gene: TRBJ1-4; D gene: TRBD1; clone size: -; V gene: TRBV30; CDR3 protein: CASRPGQGNEKLFF; CDR3 DNA: TGTGCCAGCAGGCCGGGACAGGGAAATGAAAAACTGTTTTTT
J gene: TRBJ1-6; D gene: -; clone size: -; V gene: TRBV15; CDR3 protein: CATGSGTGSPLHF; CDR3 DNA: TGTGCCACCGGCTCGGGGACGGGGTCACCCCTCCACTTT